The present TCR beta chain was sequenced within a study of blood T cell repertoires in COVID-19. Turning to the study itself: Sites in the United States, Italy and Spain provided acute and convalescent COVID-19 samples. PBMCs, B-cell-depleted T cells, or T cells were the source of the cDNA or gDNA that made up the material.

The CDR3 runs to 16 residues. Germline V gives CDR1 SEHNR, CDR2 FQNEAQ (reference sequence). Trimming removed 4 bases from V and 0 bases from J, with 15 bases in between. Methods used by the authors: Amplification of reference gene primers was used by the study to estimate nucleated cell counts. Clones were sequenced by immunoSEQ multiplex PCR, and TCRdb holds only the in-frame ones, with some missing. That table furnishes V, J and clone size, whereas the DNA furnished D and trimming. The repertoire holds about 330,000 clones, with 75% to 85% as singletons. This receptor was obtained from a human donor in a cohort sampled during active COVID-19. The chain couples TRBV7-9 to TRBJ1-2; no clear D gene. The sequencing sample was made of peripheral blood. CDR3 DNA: TGTGCCAGCAGCTCCGTGACGAGGGCTCCTAACTATGGCTACACCTTC. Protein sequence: CASSSVTRAPNYGYTF. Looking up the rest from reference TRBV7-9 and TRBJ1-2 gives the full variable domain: DTGVSQNPRHKITKRGQNVTFRCDPISEHNRLYWYRQTLGQGPEFLTYFQNEAQLEKSRLLSDRFSAERPKGSFSTLEIQRTEQGDSAMYLCASSSVTRAPNYGYTFGSGTRLTVV.